These T cell receptor beta chains were read from a single sample in a study of blood T cell repertoires in COVID-19. The repertoire was sequenced with immunoSEQ multiplex PCR; TCRdb's copy has only in-frame clones and lacks some. This sample carries a few hundred thousand clones, 90% of them seen once, and the ten largest clones take around 4.5%. Sequenced: PBMCs or T cells enriched from blood (not recorded which). These receptors all stem from a woman younger than 30 with acute COVID-19. Both conserved end residues are part of each CDR3. The D gene is left open where the match is weak. Size values are once, few and many counts, or a class for expanded clones, and some rows have none.

clone size: -
V gene: TRBV7-3
J gene: TRBJ2-3
D gene: -
CDR3 protein: CASSSPSTDTQYF
CDR3 DNA: TGTGCCAGCAGCTCCCCAAGCACAGATACGCAGTATTTT

clone size: -
V gene: TRBV2
J gene: TRBJ1-1
D gene: -
CDR3 protein: CASSGAGRSTEAFF
CDR3 DNA: TGTGCCAGCAGTGGAGCAGGGAGGAGCACTGAAGCTTTCTTT

clone size: -
V gene: TRBV5-1
J gene: TRBJ1-1
D gene: TRBD1
CDR3 protein: CASSWRQGGNTEAFF
CDR3 DNA: TGCGCCAGCAGCTGGCGGCAGGGGGGGAACACTGAAGCTTTCTTT

clone size: -
V gene: TRBV3-1/TRBV3-2
J gene: TRBJ1-2
D gene: TRBD1
CDR3 protein: CASSLWTGATHNYGYTF
CDR3 DNA: TGTGCCAGCAGTCTCTGGACAGGGGCAACCCATAACTATGGCTACACCTTC

clone size: -
V gene: TRBV5-4
J gene: TRBJ2-1
D gene: -
CDR3 protein: CASSQPRGQFYNEQFF
CDR3 DNA: TGTGCCAGCAGCCAACCCCGAGGGCAGTTTTACAATGAGCAGTTCTTC

clone size: -
V gene: TRBV7-9
J gene: TRBJ1-2
D gene: -
CDR3 protein: CASSLAATVGYTF
CDR3 DNA: TGTGCCAGCAGCTTAGCTGCGACAGTCGGCTACACCTTC

clone size: -
V gene: TRBV12-5
J gene: TRBJ2-1
D gene: -
CDR3 protein: CASGLVGVYNEQFF
CDR3 DNA: TGTGCTAGTGGTTTGGTAGGGGTCTACAATGAGCAGTTCTTC

clone size: -
V gene: TRBV19
J gene: TRBJ2-7
D gene: -
CDR3 protein: CASRGGSYEQYF
CDR3 DNA: TGTGCCAGTCGTGGGGGGTCCTACGAGCAGTACTTC

clone size: once
V gene: TRBV6-5
J gene: TRBJ1-6
D gene: TRBD1
CDR3 protein: CASSWGQKNSPLHF
CDR3 DNA: TGTGCCAGCAGTTGGGGACAGAAGAATTCACCCCTCCACTTT

clone size: -
V gene: TRBV11-2
J gene: TRBJ2-7
D gene: -
CDR3 protein: CASSLAQINYEQYF
CDR3 DNA: TGTGCCAGCAGCTTAGCACAAATAAACTACGAGCAGTACTTC

clone size: -
V gene: TRBV5-1
J gene: TRBJ1-3
D gene: -
CDR3 protein: CASSAQGLSGNTIYF
CDR3 DNA: TGCGCCAGCAGTGCTCAGGGGCTCTCTGGAAACACCATATATTTT

clone size: once
V gene: TRBV2
J gene: TRBJ1-2
D gene: TRBD1
CDR3 protein: CASSEWTGANYGYTF
CDR3 DNA: TGTGCCAGCAGTGAATGGACAGGGGCTAACTATGGCTACACCTTC

clone size: -
V gene: TRBV14
J gene: TRBJ1-1
D gene: -
CDR3 protein: CASSHRGQVGLMNTEAFF
CDR3 DNA: TGTGCCAGCAGCCATCGAGGGCAGGTGGGTTTAATGAACACTGAAGCTTTCTTT

clone size: -
V gene: TRBV19
J gene: TRBJ1-1
D gene: -
CDR3 protein: CATLGGTFSTEAFF
CDR3 DNA: TGTGCCACCCTTGGGGGCACGTTTTCTACTGAAGCTTTCTTT

clone size: once
V gene: TRBV19
J gene: TRBJ1-2
D gene: TRBD1
CDR3 protein: CASEPPGTANYGYTF
CDR3 DNA: TGTGCCAGTGAGCCCCCCGGGACAGCGAACTATGGCTACACCTTC

clone size: -
V gene: TRBV7-2
J gene: TRBJ2-6
D gene: -
CDR3 protein: CASSPRGDRYSGANVLTF
CDR3 DNA: TGTGCCAGCAGCCCTAGGGGGGACAGATACTCTGGGGCCAACGTCCTGACTTTC

clone size: -
V gene: TRBV5-5
J gene: TRBJ2-7
D gene: TRBD2
CDR3 protein: CASSFEAGIYEQYF
CDR3 DNA: TGTGCCAGCAGCTTTGAAGCGGGAATCTACGAGCAGTACTTC

clone size: -
V gene: TRBV7-9
J gene: TRBJ2-1
D gene: -
CDR3 protein: CASSLFAISSSYNEQFF
CDR3 DNA: TGTGCCAGCAGCTTATTCGCAATTTCGAGCTCCTACAATGAGCAGTTCTTC

clone size: -
V gene: TRBV24-1
J gene: TRBJ2-5
D gene: -
CDR3 protein: CATSDLTEETQYF
CDR3 DNA: TGTGCCACCAGTGACCTGACAGAAGAGACCCAGTACTTC

clone size: -
V gene: TRBV19
J gene: TRBJ2-7
D gene: TRBD2
CDR3 protein: CASSMQRGYEQYF
CDR3 DNA: TGTGCCAGTAGTATGCAGCGGGGCTACGAGCAGTACTTC

clone size: -
V gene: TRBV18
J gene: TRBJ1-1
D gene: -
CDR3 protein: CASSPSRQENTEAFF
CDR3 DNA: TGTGCCAGCTCACCATCCCGACAGGAGAACACTGAAGCTTTCTTT

clone size: -
V gene: TRBV11-2
J gene: TRBJ1-1
D gene: -
CDR3 protein: CASSFNRDTEAFF
CDR3 DNA: TGTGCCAGCAGCTTTAACCGGGACACTGAAGCTTTCTTT

clone size: -
V gene: TRBV12-3/TRBV12-4
J gene: TRBJ1-2
D gene: TRBD1
CDR3 protein: CASVTGAGYGYTF
CDR3 DNA: TGTGCCAGCGTGACAGGGGCTGGCTATGGCTACACCTTC

clone size: -
V gene: TRBV5-1
J gene: TRBJ1-3
D gene: TRBD1
CDR3 protein: CASSAMTGSGNTIYF
CDR3 DNA: TGCGCCAGCAGCGCGATGACAGGGTCTGGAAACACCATATATTTT

clone size: -
V gene: TRBV6-5
J gene: TRBJ2-4
D gene: -
CDR3 protein: CASRGQYLAKNIQYF
CDR3 DNA: TGTGCCAGCAGAGGACAGTATCTAGCCAAAAACATTCAGTACTTC

clone size: -
V gene: TRBV7-6
J gene: TRBJ2-3
D gene: -
CDR3 protein: CASSQWRDPDGTDTQYF
CDR3 DNA: TGTGCCAGCAGCCAGTGGCGGGACCCGGACGGCACAGATACGCAGTATTTT

clone size: once
V gene: TRBV28
J gene: TRBJ1-3
D gene: -
CDR3 protein: CASSYTGVGSGNTIYF
CDR3 DNA: TGTGCCAGCAGTTACACGGGGGTAGGTTCTGGAAACACCATATATTTT

clone size: -
V gene: TRBV3-1/TRBV3-2
J gene: TRBJ2-5
D gene: TRBD1
CDR3 protein: CASKGTGGSQETQYF
CDR3 DNA: TGTGCCAGCAAAGGGACAGGAGGGTCCCAAGAGACCCAGTACTTC